Listed here are 30 T cell receptor beta chains from one sample, sequenced in a study of early T cells in non-severe SARS-CoV-2 infection. TCRdb re-called the 5' RACE reads with MiXCR, one entry per CDR3 protein. Of roughly 43,000 distinct CDR3 sequences listed, around a quarter are singletons. Specimen: whole blood, collected at baseline. The receptors originated from an adult who was a healthcare worker with PCR-confirmed SARS-CoV-2 infection or an uninfected control (not recorded which).

The table lists this clonotype with many counts. The V call is TRBV7-6, the J call TRBJ1-1; D not certain. V was cut by 7 bases and J by 4 bases, with 10 bases left in between. The CDR3 runs 12 residues. Germline loops: CDR1 SGHVS, CDR2 FNYEAQ. Here the CDR3 reads CASTSVVTEAFF. The CDR3 DNA sequence: TGTGCCAGCACCTCGGTCGTCACTGAAGCTTTCTTT.

The chain has TRBV10-2 and TRBJ1-2; a weak D match, TRBD1 (6 bases). The CDR3 consists of 13 residues. The V gene's germline CDR1 is WSHSY and CDR2 SAAADI. Trimming shortened V by 3 bases and J by 8 bases, and 13 bases separated the two germline ends. The CDR3 sequence: CASSDWGRKGYTF. The CDR3 DNA follows: TGCGCCAGCAGTGACTGGGGGCGAAAGGGCTACACCTTC.

The chain recombines TRBV12-5 with TRBJ2-7; D is unresolved. The CDR3 has 16 residues. Germline V gives CDR1 LGHNT, CDR2 FRNRAP. The ends were cut back, 2 bases at V and 2 bases at J, with 16 bases in the middle. The CDR3 bases are TGTGCTAGTGGTTTGACGAGTTTGGCAGTTACCTACGAGCAGTACTTC. Encoded protein: CASGLTSLAVTYEQYF.

This clonotype was observed a handful of times. The chain has TRBV4-3 and TRBJ2-3; no clear D. Germline CDR1 is LGHNA and CDR2 is YSLEER. Trimming left V 0 bases short and J 1 base short, with 14 bases between. CDR3 length: 17 amino acids. CDR3 amino acids: CASSQDPAGPGTDTQYF. The CDR3, as DNA: TGCGCCAGCAGCCAAGATCCCGCAGGTCCTGGCACAGATACGCAGTATTTT.

V is TRBV2 and J is TRBJ2-2; tentative D call: TRBD1 (6 bases). Germline-derived CDR1 and CDR2 are SNHLY and FYNNEI. CDR3 size: 15 residues. The V and J ends lost 1 base and 5 bases respectively, with 11 bases between them. CDR3 bases: TGTGCCAGCAGTGAAGACAGGGCGGGTACCGGGGAGCTGTTTTTT. Residues: CASSEDRAGTGELFF.

This clonotype was observed a few times. The chain links TRBV3-1 to TRBJ2-2, with no clear D. CDR3 length: 12 amino acids. Trimming stripped 1 base from V and 7 bases from J, with 4 bases between. CDR1 is LGHDT, CDR2 YNNKEL, per germline (reference sequence). This CDR3 reads CASSQGIGELFF. The CDR3 nucleotides read TGTGCCAGCAGCCAAGGAATCGGGGAGCTGTTTTTT. Full variable domain (outside the CDR3, taken from reference TRBV3-1 and TRBJ2-2): DTAVSQTPKYLVTQMGNDKSIKCEQNLGHDTMYWYKQDSKKFLKIMFSYNNKELIINETVPNRFSPKSPDKAHLNLHINSLELGDSAVYFCASSQGIGELFFGEGSRLTVL.

V usage is TRBV14 and J usage is TRBJ2-3, with D perhaps given as TRBD1 or TRBD2 (6 bases each). This CDR3 region has 16 residues. Germline values: CDR1 SGHDN, CDR2 FVKESK. The ends were cut back, 3 bases at V and 0 bases at J, with 13 bases in the middle. The CDR3 loop reads CASSQGTGTSTDTQYF. The DNA for the CDR3 is TGTGCCAGCAGCCAGGGCACAGGGACTAGCACAGATACGCAGTATTTT. Complete variable domain (other parts from reference TRBV14 and TRBJ2-3): EAGVTQFPSHSVIEKGQTVTLRCDPISGHDNLYWYRRVMGKEIKFLLHFVKESKQDESGMPNNRFLAERTGGTYSTLKVQPAELEDSGVYFCASSQGTGTSTDTQYFGPGTRLTVL.

The chain is built from TRBV7-6 and TRBJ1-2, with TRBD1 matching over 9 bases. The V gene's germline CDR1 is SGHVS and CDR2 FNYEAQ. V was clipped by 5 bases and J by 5 bases; unmatched bases: 3. This CDR3 spans 13 amino acids. The CDR3 protein is CASSAGQGYGYTF. The CDR3 coding sequence is TGTGCCAGCAGCGCGGGACAGGGTTATGGCTACACCTTC.

V and J are TRBV12-3 or TRBV12-4 and TRBJ2-3; 8 bases line up with TRBD2. The trim removed 6 bases at V and 4 bases at J, leaving 9 bases unmatched. The CDR3 loop spans 15 amino acids. The CDR3 nucleotides read TGTGCCAGCAGCCCGGGACCCGGGGGGGCAGATACGCAGTATTTT. Amino acids: CASSPGPGGADTQYF.

This chain uses TRBV6-5 with TRBJ2-7, with D perhaps matching TRBD1 (6 bases). Trimming shortened V by 4 bases and J by 0 bases, and 19 bases separated the two germline ends. Germline V CDR1 and CDR2: MNHEY, SVGAGI. There are 17 residues in the CDR3. The CDR3 sequence is CASSSDRTDRNSYEQYF. The DNA of the CDR3 is TGTGCCAGCAGTTCCGACAGGACCGATCGTAACTCCTACGAGCAGTACTTC.

The J gene is TRBJ2-7, the V gene TRBV10-3; D remains ambiguous. The CDR3 spans 16 residues. Between the trimmed V and J ends, which lost 0 bases and 1 base, there was a span of 13 bases. CDR1 is ENHRY, CDR2 SYGVKD, per germline. CDR3 region: CAISESGQAFSYEQYF. In DNA, the CDR3 is TGTGCCATCAGTGAGTCTGGGCAGGCCTTTTCCTACGAGCAGTACTTC.

This clonotype was counted only a few times. The chain has TRBV20-1 and TRBJ1-1; maybe TRBD1 (5 bases). V was cut by 7 bases and J by 4 bases, with 16 bases left in between. This CDR3 is built from 13 residues. Germline CDR1 and CDR2: DFQATT and SNEGSKA (reference sequence). CDR3 nucleotides: TGCAGTGTCAGTCAGGGCCGCGGCACTGAAGCTTTCTTT. Its protein is CSVSQGRGTEAFF.

The chain recombines TRBV5-6 with TRBJ1-5, with D maybe TRBD1 (5 bases). Germline V gene sequence: CDR1 SGHDT, CDR2 YYEEEE. The CDR3 loop spans 13 amino acids. V was clipped by 4 bases and J by 6 bases, with 11 bases between them. The CDR3 reads CASSAGGGQPQHF. CDR3 DNA sequence: TGTGCCAGCAGCGCGGGGGGAGGTCAGCCCCAGCATTTT.

This clonotype showed up just a few times. The chain couples TRBV6-2 or TRBV6-3 to TRBJ2-1; no firm D call. Germline CDR1 and CDR2: MNHEY and SVGEGT. This CDR3 is built from 15 residues. The V end lost 4 bases, the J end lost 2 bases, and 12 bases lay between the germline ends. CDR3 amino acids: CASSFRNWPYNEQFF. DNA for the CDR3: TGTGCCAGCAGTTTTCGGAATTGGCCCTACAATGAGCAGTTCTTC.

The sample holds a few counts of this clonotype. The gene calls are TRBV24-1 and TRBJ2-3, with D perhaps assigned TRBD1 or TRBD2 (5 bases each). Germline CDR1 KGHDR, CDR2 SFDVKD. The CDR3 extends over 15 amino acids. Trimming took off 2 bases at V and 4 bases at J, with 12 bases between the two ends. Here the CDR3 DNA reads TGTGCCACCAGTGATTCTAGCAGGGCCGCAGATACGCAGTATTTT. Amino acids: CATSDSSRAADTQYF.

This clonotype showed up just a few times. The gene calls are TRBV27 and TRBJ2-1; D call uncertain. CDR3 length equals 15 residues. The germline gives CDR1 MNHEY, CDR2 SMNVEV (reference sequence). Trimming left V 0 bases short and J 2 bases short, with 8 bases between. This CDR3 is CASSLSTVPYNEQFF. In DNA form, the CDR3 reads TGTGCCAGCAGTTTATCAACTGTCCCCTACAATGAGCAGTTCTTC.

By share of the sample, this clonotype is medium-sized. V usage is TRBV2 and J usage is TRBJ2-4; 11 positions agree with TRBD2. CDR3 length: 15 residues. Germline assignment: CDR1 SNHLY and CDR2 FYNNEI. Trimming took 6 bases from V and 2 from J; bases not matched to a gene: 3. The chain's CDR3 is CASSTSGGTKNIQYF. CDR3 in DNA: TGTGCCAGCAGCACTAGCGGGGGAACCAAAAACATTCAGTACTTC. Full variable domain (outside the CDR3, taken from reference TRBV2 and TRBJ2-4): EPEVTQTPSHQVTQMGQEVILRCVPISNHLYFYWYRQILGQKVEFLVSFYNNEISEKSEIFDDQFSVERPDGSNFTLKIRSTKLEDSAMYFCASSTSGGTKNIQYFGAGTRLSVL.

The chain recombines TRBV19 with TRBJ1-2; no clear D. This CDR3 has 15 residues. In germline, CDR1 is LNHDA, CDR2 SQIVND (reference sequence). The V gene lost 6 bases and the J gene lost 4 bases, with 18 bases spanning the gap. CDR3 bases: TGTGCCAGTAGGGATCCGGGAGGCGGCACCTATGGCTACACCTTC. This gives the protein CASRDPGGGTYGYTF.

Sample share makes this clonotype medium-sized. CDR3 in DNA: TGTGCCAGCAGTTACGCCGACAGTAGGAATTCACCCCTCCACTTT. Residues: CASSYADSRNSPLHF. The chain is built from TRBV6-5 and TRBJ1-6; tentative D call: TRBD1 (5 bases). CDR1 is MNHEY, CDR2 SVGAGI, per germline. There are 15 residues in the CDR3. V gave up 2 bases and J gave up 7 bases, with 12 bases separating them.

This clonotype appeared a few times. This sequence joins TRBV3-1 and TRBJ2-7; D unclear. Germline V CDR1 and CDR2: LGHDT, YNNKEL (reference sequence). This CDR3 is built from 11 residues. Trimming removed 2 bases from V and 6 bases from J, with 5 bases in between. The CDR3 DNA is TGTGCCAGCAGCCAACGGGCCGAGCAGTACTTC. Its translation is CASSQRAEQYF.

This clonotype was seen a handful of times. The V call is TRBV6-5, the J call TRBJ1-2, with a weak D call TRBD1 (5 bases). Germline V lookup: CDR1 MNHEY, CDR2 SVGAGI. V was clipped by 8 bases and J by 2 bases, with 15 bases between them. This CDR3 has 14 amino acids. This CDR3 reads CASRLSGANYGYTF. CDR3 nucleotides: TGTGCCAGCCGCCTCTCCGGGGCGAACTATGGCTACACCTTC.

This clonotype was detected only a few times. The chain combines TRBV7-8 with TRBJ2-1; D is undetermined. The germline CDR1 and CDR2 sequences are SGHVS and FQNEAQ. V lost 3 bases, J lost 8 bases, and 11 bases lay in between. The CDR3 is made up of 13 amino acids. The CDR3 spells CASSLPPLDEQFF. For the CDR3, the DNA is TGTGCCAGCAGCTTGCCTCCACTCGATGAGCAGTTCTTC.

This clonotype was seen more than once but under ten times. The J gene is TRBJ2-5, the V gene TRBV20-1, with 7 bases that match TRBD1. V lost 3 bases and J lost 5; bases outside the gene matches: 3. CDR3 length: 12 amino acids. The V gene's germline CDR1 is DFQATT and CDR2 SNEGSKA (reference sequence). Here the CDR3 reads CSARTGSETQYF. The CDR3 nucleotides read TGCAGTGCTAGGACAGGGAGTGAGACCCAGTACTTC.

The table lists this clonotype with many counts. This chain links TRBV18 with TRBJ1-4; D is possibly TRBD1 (6 bases). Germline values: CDR1 KGHSH, CDR2 LQKENI. V was clipped by 4 bases and J by 7 bases, with 16 bases between them. The CDR3 covers 15 residues. Written as DNA, the CDR3 is TGTGCCAGCTCACAATCCCGGGACATGCTTGAAAAACTGTTTTTT. It codes for CASSQSRDMLEKLFF.

This clonotype was observed a handful of times. The V and J genes are TRBV30 and TRBJ1-2, with D possibly TRBD1 on 5 matching bases. This CDR3 has 16 amino acids. V lost 2 bases to trimming and J lost 4 bases, with 20 bases between them. Germline lookup yields CDR1 GTSNPN and CDR2 SVGIG (reference sequence). CDR3 sequence: CAWSPPSAGGSYGYTF. DNA of the CDR3: TGTGCCTGGAGTCCCCCCAGTGCCGGGGGGAGCTATGGCTACACCTTC.

J is TRBJ1-1 and V is TRBV4-1; possibly TRBD1 for D (6 bases). This CDR3 comprises 15 residues. Looked up from germline, CDR1 is MGHRA and CDR2 is YSYEKL. V was cut by 0 bases and J by 1 base, with 9 bases left in between. Here the CDR3 reads CASSQDPGANTEAFF. In DNA form, the CDR3 reads TGCGCCAGCAGCCAAGATCCAGGGGCGAACACTGAAGCTTTCTTT.

The sample holds a few counts of this clonotype. This chain joins TRBV5-1 and TRBJ1-1; tentatively, D is TRBD1 (6 bases). V lost 0 bases, J lost 11 bases, and 8 bases lay in between. Per germline, CDR1 SGHRS and CDR2 YFSETQ. CDR3 length: 11 residues. As DNA, the CDR3 is TGCGCCAGCAGCTTGGCAGGGGCCGCTTTCTTT. This gives the protein CASSLAGAAFF.

This clonotype was observed a few times. V and J are TRBV28 and TRBJ1-6; TRBD1 is a possible D gene (5 bases). The CDR3 is 14 residues long. Trimming shortened V by 8 bases and J by 7 bases, and 15 bases separated the two germline ends. The germline V gene encodes CDR1 MDHEN and CDR2 SYDVKM. CDR3 loop: CASQVGLGNSPLHF. CDR3 coding DNA: TGTGCCAGCCAAGTGGGACTAGGCAATTCACCCCTCCACTTT.

This clonotype has only a few counts. The chain links TRBV19 to TRBJ2-2; D is uncertain. The CDR3 runs to 14 residues. Germline assignment: CDR1 LNHDA and CDR2 SQIVND (reference sequence). V lost 4 bases and J lost 3, with 9 bases in between. CDR3 residues: CASSNTPYTGELFF. The CDR3 bases are TGTGCCAGTAGTAATACACCGTACACCGGGGAGCTGTTTTTT.

V gene TRBV7-6 combines with J gene TRBJ2-5; D unclear. Germline V gene sequence: CDR1 SGHVS, CDR2 FNYEAQ. The CDR3 sequence is 12 residues long. Trimming cost V 2 bases and J 2 bases, with 3 bases left between them. The CDR3 spells CASSLPQETQYF. As DNA, the CDR3 is TGTGCCAGCAGCTTACCTCAAGAGACCCAGTACTTC.